This T cell receptor (beta chain) was obtained from a study of tumor-infiltrating lymphocytes in localized non-small cell lung cancer. Study-wide findings and caveats: Each assay used a separate piece of the same tissue. Recurrence-free survival showed no association with tumor T-cell fraction. IM1 and IM2 tumors showed no difference in T-cell fraction.

Produced via immunoSEQ multiplex PCR; TCRdb's table is partial and in-frame only. The data hold about 16,000 clones, with around 72% observed a single time. The CDR3 covers 18 residues. Germline loops: CDR1 LGHNA, CDR2 YNFKEQ. J was trimmed by 2 bases and V by 5 bases; bases with no gene match: 15. Worth noting for this clone: Its antigen is undetermined.

This sequence joins TRBV4-2 and TRBJ2-7; 10 nucleotides line up with TRBD2. The sequence was collected from a human donor with non-small cell lung cancer. Sequencing was performed on lung tumor tissue. The CDR3, as DNA: TGTGCCAGCAGCTTCTACGCGACTAGCGGGCCCCAACCCTACGAGCAGTACTTC. Translating it yields CASSFYATSGPQPYEQYF.